A selection of T cell receptor beta chains follows, all from one sample in a study of blood T cells in healthy people across ages. TCRdb re-called the 5' RACE reads with MiXCR, one entry per CDR3 protein. The top ten clones hold 3% to 4% of a sample with nearly 800,000 distinct CDR3 sequences, around a quarter of them seen once. This same sample was also part of a study on T cells of mothers and their children.

Sequenced sample: blood. These receptor sequences come from a boy aged 5-17 years in good health. Both conserved end residues are part of each CDR3. The D gene is left open where the match is weak. The listing skips clone size in some rows; elsewhere it reads once, few, many or a size class.

>TRBJ2-2|TRBV7-8|TRBD2|NA
TGTGCCAGCAAGTATCCGACTAGCGAACCGAACACCGGGGAGCTGTTTTTT
CASKYPTSEPNTGELFF
>TRBJ1-2|TRBV2|NA|NA
TGTGCCACCTGGGCGGGTTCTAACTATGGCTACACCTTC
CATWAGSNYGYTF
>TRBJ2-2|TRBV27|TRBD1|NA
TGTGCCAGCTCTCCTGACAGGGGGCCGAGCACCGGGGAGCTGTTTTTT
CASSPDRGPSTGELFF
>TRBJ1-2|TRBV2|NA|NA
TGTGCCAGCAGGGGGAAGGAAGCCTCAAGGGACACCTTC
CASRGKEASRDTF
>TRBJ2-1|TRBV7-3|NA|NA
TGTGCCAGCAGCTTACGGGCGGGGGCCCCCTACAATGAGCAGTTCTTC
CASSLRAGAPYNEQFF
>TRBJ2-5|TRBV29-1|NA|NA
TGCAGCGTTCTGGGACTGGAGCTAGAGCAAGAGACCCAGTACTTC
CSVLGLELEQETQYF
>TRBJ2-3|TRBV28|TRBD1|NA
TGTGCCAGCAGTCCGGGACAGTGGGAAGATACGCAGTATTTT
CASSPGQWEDTQYF
>TRBJ2-7|TRBV19|NA|NA
TGTGCCAGTAGTACAGACATCCGAAACTCCTACGAGCAGTACTTC
CASSTDIRNSYEQYF
>TRBJ2-5|TRBV28|NA|few
TGTGCCACTTCACCGGGACAAGCCCAAGAGACCCAGTACTTC
CATSPGQAQETQYF
>TRBJ2-1|TRBV28|TRBD2|NA
TGTGCCAGCAGAGGCGGGGGGGCCGATGAGCAGTTCTTC
CASRGGGADEQFF
>TRBJ2-1|TRBV12-3/TRBV12-4|NA|NA
TGTGCCACCGGGACCGGGAGAAACAATGAGCAGTTCTTC
CATGTGRNNEQFF
>TRBJ2-1|TRBV27|NA|NA
TGTGCCAGCAGTTTAGTGGGAGTCGGCGATGAGCAGTTCTTC
CASSLVGVGDEQFF
>TRBJ1-4|TRBV20-1|TRBD1|few
TGCAGTGCGGCCGCCCGACAGGGGACTAATGAAAAACTGTTTTTT
CSAAARQGTNEKLFF
>TRBJ2-7|TRBV7-9|TRBD2|many
TGTGCCAGCAGCCCAAAGGGACTAGCGGGGATCTACGAGCAGTACTTC
CASSPKGLAGIYEQYF
>TRBJ2-3|TRBV6-4|NA|NA
TGTGCCAGCAGTGACGGGAGTGCCAGCACAGATACGCAGTATTTT
CASSDGSASTDTQYF
>TRBJ2-7|TRBV6-2/TRBV6-3|TRBD1|NA
TGTGCCAGCAGTTTGGGACAGTCTAATCATAACGAGCAGTACTTC
CASSLGQSNHNEQYF
>TRBJ1-2|TRBV12-3/TRBV12-4|TRBD1|NA
TGTGCCAGCAGGCAACAGGGGGCGCCGGACTATGGCTACACCTTC
CASRQQGAPDYGYTF
>TRBJ2-7|TRBV24-1|TRBD1|NA
TGTGCCACCAGTGATAGCCGGGACAGCCCGTCCTACGAGCAGTACTTC
CATSDSRDSPSYEQYF
>TRBJ2-5|TRBV7-9|NA|few
TGTGCCAGCAGCTTAACACGGTTGGGTCAAGAGACCCAGTACTTC
CASSLTRLGQETQYF
>TRBJ2-5|TRBV4-3|TRBD1|NA
TGCGCCAGCAGCCGAAACTCAGGGGGCGCTTTAGAGACCCAGTACTTC
CASSRNSGGALETQYF
>TRBJ2-7|TRBV29-1|TRBD2|few
TGCAGCGTTGGGGGGGGGTGGGGGTCCTACGAGCAGTACTTC
CSVGGGWGSYEQYF
>TRBJ2-1|TRBV12-3/TRBV12-4|TRBD1|few
TGTGCCAGCAGTTTAGAGGGACAGGTGAAAAATGAGCAGTTCTTC
CASSLEGQVKNEQFF
>TRBJ1-6|TRBV20-1|TRBD1|NA
TGCAGTGCTAGCGTAGGGGACAGGCCTAATTCACCCCTCCACTTT
CSASVGDRPNSPLHF
>TRBJ2-1|TRBV30|TRBD2|NA
TGTGCCTGGAGTGGGTCGGGACTAGGTAATGAGCAGTTCTTC
CAWSGSGLGNEQFF
>TRBJ2-4|TRBV7-2|TRBD1|NA
TGTGCCAGCAGCCCCCGGGACAGGGGAGACATTCAGTACTTC
CASSPRDRGDIQYF
>TRBJ2-1|TRBV29-1|TRBD2|NA
TGCAGCGTTGAAGGCCTAGCGGAACGCTCCTACAATGAGCAGTTCTTC
CSVEGLAERSYNEQFF
>TRBJ1-2|TRBV7-4|NA|NA
TGTGCCAGCAGCTCCCACGGGCTGCTCGCTAACTGTGGCTACACCTTC
CASSSHGLLANCGYTF
>TRBJ1-4|TRBV5-5|NA|NA
TGTGCCAGCAGCTTGGAATACGGGTATGGGAATGAAAAACTGTTTTTT
CASSLEYGYGNEKLFF
>TRBJ1-3|TRBV24-1|TRBD1|few
TGTGCCCCCGCGGCAGGGGGCGCCTCTGGAAACACCATATATTTT
CAPAAGGASGNTIYF
>TRBJ2-5|TRBV20-1|TRBD2|NA
TGCAGTGCTGGGACTAGGCTTCTCGTACAAGAGACCCAGTACTTC
CSAGTRLLVQETQYF
>TRBJ2-7|TRBV7-2|NA|NA
TGTGCCAGCAGCATCCGACAGTCCTACGAGCAGTACTTC
CASSIRQSYEQYF
>TRBJ2-5|TRBV25-1|NA|NA
TGTGCCAGCAGTGAATTCGGTGGGTCCGCGGAGACCCAGTACTTC
CASSEFGGSAETQYF
>TRBJ2-3|TRBV4-1|NA|few
TGCGCCAGCAGCCAAGATCCGGACAGATCTAGCACAGATACGCAGTATTTT
CASSQDPDRSSTDTQYF
>TRBJ1-1|TRBV29-1|TRBD1|NA
TGCAGCGTGGCTGGACAGGGGACGAACACTGAAGCTTTCTTT
CSVAGQGTNTEAFF
>TRBJ2-7|TRBV7-9|NA|few
TGTGCCAGCAGCCCCGGGGGTTACGACGAGCAGTACTTC
CASSPGGYDEQYF
>TRBJ2-1|TRBV4-3|TRBD1|NA
TGCGCCAGCAGCCCGGGGTTGGGACAGTCGATTGAGCAGTTCTTC
CASSPGLGQSIEQFF
>TRBJ2-3|TRBV7-2|NA|NA
TGTGCCAGCAGCTTCTCCAGCACAGATACGCAGTATTTT
CASSFSSTDTQYF
>TRBJ1-2|TRBV29-1|NA|few
TGCAGCGTTCCATCTAACTATGGCTACACCTTC
CSVPSNYGYTF
>TRBJ1-2|TRBV29-1|NA|many
TGCAGCGTTGGAGGGTATGGCTACACCTTC
CSVGGYGYTF
>TRBJ2-6|TRBV24-1|NA|NA
TGTGCCACCAGTGATTTACAATCTGGGGCCAACGTCCTGACTTTC
CATSDLQSGANVLTF
>TRBJ2-1|TRBV6-2/TRBV6-3|TRBD1|few
TGTGCCAGCAGTGTGGGACAGAGGGATGAGCAGTTCTTC
CASSVGQRDEQFF